Here is one T cell receptor (beta chain) with its context. This clone was seen a few times. Its target antigen remains unknown. No much larger clonotype is one base removed from it; base qualities were not supplied. Patients with a history of autoimmune disease or receiving systemic immunosuppression were excluded from the trial. Peripheral blood for TCR sequencing was collected from all dose cohorts at baseline, on cycle 4 day 1, and on cycle 7 day 1. The samples were taken from a phase I, first-in-human, multicenter, open-label dose-escalation trial of ivuxolimab. The trial enrolled adults with locally advanced or metastatic head and neck squamous cell, hepatocellular, melanoma or renal cell carcinoma. Before TCR sequencing, CD4+ and CD8+ T cells were separately sorted from peripheral blood. For sequencing of the TCRbeta CDR3 region, genomic DNA was extracted from the sorted cells. The immunoSEQ Assay was used to sequence the TCRbeta CDR3 regions. The table was pulled from immuneACCESS by TCRdb, which kept in-frame rearrangements only. Such tables lose some clones; where checked, under half of the loss comes from unresolved V genes, and the rest has no known cause. The sample includes over 100,000 clones, with 75% to 90% observed a single time. 0.55% of the sample is taken by the ten largest.

The CDR3 starts with the cysteine, ends with the phenylalanine, and has 16 residues. CDR3 DNA only is kept here, 48 bases in frame from base 1. The junction shows trimming of 3 bases on V and 7 bases on J, plus 16 bases between the germline ends. The CDR1 and CDR2 encoded by the germline V gene are SNHLY and FYNNEI. These data belong to a study of OX40 agonist ivuxolimab in advanced cancers. Regarding the complete study: Ivuxolimab, which targeted the costimulatory receptor OX40 (CD134), was an agonistic, fully human IgG2 monoclonal antibody. Intravenous ivuxolimab was administered to patients every 2 weeks at six dose levels: 0.01, 0.1, 0.3, 1.5, 3 and 10 mg/kg. Of the approximately 54 dose-escalation patients, hepatocellular carcinoma was present in about 20, melanoma in around 15, renal cell carcinoma in 9 and head and neck cancer in 9. In the dose-escalation cohort, 82.7% of patients were male, and the mean age was around 60 years, with a range of about 20 to 90. Patients were allowed to have had prior anti-PD-1, anti-PD-L1 or anti-CTLA-4 therapy, and roughly 40% of the dose-escalation patients had previously received checkpoint inhibitors. Partial responses occurred in three dose-escalation patients, of whom one had hepatocellular carcinoma and two had cutaneous melanoma. Peripheral TCRbeta sequencing was intended to test whether TCR sequence diversity was altered and clonal T-cell expansion was caused by ivuxolimab. The paper describes the monotherapy dose-escalation part (N ≈ 52 patients) of the phase I trial of ivuxolimab.

What the study reported, not specific to this receptor: After ivuxolimab, more expanded clones were found on average in CD8+ T cells than in CD4+ T cells. At doses of 0.1 to 3.0 mg/kg, clonal expansion of both CD4+ and CD8+ T cells in blood was seen between baseline and week 6. Low levels of normalized T-cell clonal expansion were also seen in some nonresponding patients. The antigen specificity of the clonally expanded peripheral T cells was not determined. In partial responders in the 0.1-3.0 mg/kg groups, normalized peripheral clonal expansion was found to be among the lowest, especially among CD8+ T cells.

This specimen was CD4+ or CD8+ T cells sorted from blood, taken in a trial of the OX40 agonist ivuxolimab. Recombination connected TRBV2 to TRBJ1-6; the D gene remains uncertain. This receptor was taken from an adult with an advanced solid tumor such as melanoma, head and neck, liver or kidney cancer. Here is the DNA: TGTGCCAGCAGTGAGAGGGCAGGAGGGCTCAATTCACCCCTCCACTTT. It encodes CASSERAGGLNSPLHF.